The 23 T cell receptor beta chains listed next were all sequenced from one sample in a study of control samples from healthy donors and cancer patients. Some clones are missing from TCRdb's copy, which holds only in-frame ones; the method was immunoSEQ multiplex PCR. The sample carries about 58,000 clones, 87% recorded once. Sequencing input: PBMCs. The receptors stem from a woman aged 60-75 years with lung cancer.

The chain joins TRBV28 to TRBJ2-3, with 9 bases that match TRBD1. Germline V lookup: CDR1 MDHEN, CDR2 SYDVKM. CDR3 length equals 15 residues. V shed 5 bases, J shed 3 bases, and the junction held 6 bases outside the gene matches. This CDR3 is CASSLPGQGTDTQYF. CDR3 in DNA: TGTGCCAGCAGTCTTCCGGGACAGGGAACAGATACGCAGTATTTT. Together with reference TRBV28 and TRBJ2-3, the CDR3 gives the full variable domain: DVKVTQSSRYLVKRTGEKVFLECVQDMDHENMFWYRQDPGLGLRLIYFSYDVKMKEKGDIPEGYSVSREKKERFSLILESASTNQTSMYLCASSLPGQGTDTQYFGPGTRLTVL.

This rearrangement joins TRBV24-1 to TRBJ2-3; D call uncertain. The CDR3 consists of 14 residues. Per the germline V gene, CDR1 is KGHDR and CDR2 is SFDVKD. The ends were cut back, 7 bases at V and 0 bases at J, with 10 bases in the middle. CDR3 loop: CATRPASSTDTQYF. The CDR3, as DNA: TGTGCCACCAGACCGGCTTCTAGCACAGATACGCAGTATTTT.

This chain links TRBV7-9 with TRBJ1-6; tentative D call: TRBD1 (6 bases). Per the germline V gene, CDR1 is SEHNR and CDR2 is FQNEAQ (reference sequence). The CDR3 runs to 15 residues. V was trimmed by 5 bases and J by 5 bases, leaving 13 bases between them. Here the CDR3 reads CASSAGQLNNSPLHF. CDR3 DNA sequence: TGTGCCAGCAGCGCAGGACAGCTAAATAATTCACCCCTCCACTTT.

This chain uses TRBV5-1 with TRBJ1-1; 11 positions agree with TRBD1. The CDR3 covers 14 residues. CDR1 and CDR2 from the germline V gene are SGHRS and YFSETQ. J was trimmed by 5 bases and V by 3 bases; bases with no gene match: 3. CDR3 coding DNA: TGCGCCAGCAGCTCGGACAGGGGGCAAACTGAAGCTTTCTTT. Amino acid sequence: CASSSDRGQTEAFF.

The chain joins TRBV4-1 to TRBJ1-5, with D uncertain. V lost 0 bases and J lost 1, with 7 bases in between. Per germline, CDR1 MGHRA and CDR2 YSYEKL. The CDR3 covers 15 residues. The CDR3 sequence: CASSQEAWSNQPQHF. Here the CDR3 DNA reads TGCGCCAGCAGCCAAGAAGCGTGGAGCAATCAGCCCCAGCATTTT.

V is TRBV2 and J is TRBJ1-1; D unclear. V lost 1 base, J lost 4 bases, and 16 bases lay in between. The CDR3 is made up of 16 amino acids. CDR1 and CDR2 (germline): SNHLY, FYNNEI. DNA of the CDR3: TGTGCCAGCAGTGAAGGGGGTGGGCTCGTTAGCACTGAAGCTTTCTTT. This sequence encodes CASSEGGGLVSTEAFF. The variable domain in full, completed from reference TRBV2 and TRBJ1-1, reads EPEVTQTPSHQVTQMGQEVILRCVPISNHLYFYWYRQILGQKVEFLVSFYNNEISEKSEIFDDQFSVERPDGSNFTLKIRSTKLEDSAMYFCASSEGGGLVSTEAFFGQGTRLTVV.

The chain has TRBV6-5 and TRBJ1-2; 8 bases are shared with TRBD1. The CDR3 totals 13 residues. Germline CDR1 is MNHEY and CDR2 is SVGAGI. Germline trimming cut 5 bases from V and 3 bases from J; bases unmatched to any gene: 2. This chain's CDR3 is CASSTGGYYGYTF. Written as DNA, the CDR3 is TGTGCCAGCAGTACAGGGGGATACTATGGCTACACCTTC.

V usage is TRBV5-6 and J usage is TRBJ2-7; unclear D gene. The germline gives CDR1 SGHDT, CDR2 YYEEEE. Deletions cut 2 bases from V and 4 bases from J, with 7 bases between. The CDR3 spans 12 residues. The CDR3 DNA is TGTGCCAGCAGCTTCTCTAGTTACGAGCAGTACTTC. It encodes CASSFSSYEQYF.

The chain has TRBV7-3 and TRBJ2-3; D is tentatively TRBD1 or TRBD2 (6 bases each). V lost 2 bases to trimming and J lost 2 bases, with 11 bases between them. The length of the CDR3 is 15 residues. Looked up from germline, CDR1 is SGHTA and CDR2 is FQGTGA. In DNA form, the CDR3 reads TGTGCCAGCAGCTTAGGGGGGCCCCCCACAGATACGCAGTATTTT. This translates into CASSLGGPPTDTQYF.

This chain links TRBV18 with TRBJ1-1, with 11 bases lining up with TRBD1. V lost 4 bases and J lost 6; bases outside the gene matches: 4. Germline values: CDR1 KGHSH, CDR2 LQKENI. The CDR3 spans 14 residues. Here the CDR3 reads CASSRTGGDPEAFF. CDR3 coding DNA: TGTGCCAGCTCACGGACAGGGGGCGACCCTGAAGCTTTCTTT.

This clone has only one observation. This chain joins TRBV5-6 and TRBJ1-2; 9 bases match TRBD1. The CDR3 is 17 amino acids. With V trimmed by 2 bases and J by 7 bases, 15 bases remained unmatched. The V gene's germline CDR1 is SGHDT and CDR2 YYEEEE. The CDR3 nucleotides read TGTGCCAGCAGCTTTGGGGGGGACAGGGAAGCAGGTGGTGGCTACACCTTC. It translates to CASSFGGDREAGGGYTF. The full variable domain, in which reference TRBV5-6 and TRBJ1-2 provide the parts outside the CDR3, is DAGVTQSPTHLIKTRGQQVTLRCSPKSGHDTVSWYQQALGQGPQFIFQYYEEEERQRGNFPDRFSGHQFPNYSSELNVNALLLGDSALYLCASSFGGDREAGGGYTFGSGTRLTVV.

CDR3 coding DNA: TGCGCCAGCAGCTCCCTGATGACAGGGCGGAACGAGCAGTACTTC. Its translation is CASSSLMTGRNEQYF. This sequence joins TRBV5-1 and TRBJ2-7; 7 nucleotides match TRBD1. The V gene end was trimmed by 3 bases and the J gene end by 5 bases; junction bases not matched to a gene: 11. The germline V gene encodes CDR1 SGHRS and CDR2 YFSETQ. The length of the CDR3 is 15 residues. Filled out from reference TRBV5-1 and TRBJ2-7, the complete variable domain reads KAGVTQTPRYLIKTRGQQVTLSCSPISGHRSVSWYQQTPGQGLQFLFEYFSETQRNKGNFPGRFSGRQFSNSRSEMNVSTLELGDSALYLCASSSLMTGRNEQYFGPGTRLTVT.

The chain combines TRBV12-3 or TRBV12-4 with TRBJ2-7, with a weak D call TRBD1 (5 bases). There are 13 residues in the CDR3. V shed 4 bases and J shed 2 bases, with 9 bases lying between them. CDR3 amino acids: CASSSTVTYEQYF. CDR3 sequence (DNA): TGTGCCAGCAGTTCGACAGTTACCTACGAGCAGTACTTC.

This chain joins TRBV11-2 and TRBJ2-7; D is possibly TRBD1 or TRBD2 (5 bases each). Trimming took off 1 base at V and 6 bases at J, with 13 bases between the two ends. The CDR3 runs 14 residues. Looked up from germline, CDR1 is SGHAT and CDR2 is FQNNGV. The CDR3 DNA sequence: TGTGCCAGCAGCTTAGGGTCGGGACGGTCCGAGCAGTACTTC. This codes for CASSLGSGRSEQYF.

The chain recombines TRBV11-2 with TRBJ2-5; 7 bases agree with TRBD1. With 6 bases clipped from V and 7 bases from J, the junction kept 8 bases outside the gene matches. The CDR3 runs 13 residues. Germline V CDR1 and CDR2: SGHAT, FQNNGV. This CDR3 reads CASSWTGAVTQYF. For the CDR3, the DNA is TGTGCCAGCAGTTGGACAGGCGCCGTGACCCAGTACTTC.

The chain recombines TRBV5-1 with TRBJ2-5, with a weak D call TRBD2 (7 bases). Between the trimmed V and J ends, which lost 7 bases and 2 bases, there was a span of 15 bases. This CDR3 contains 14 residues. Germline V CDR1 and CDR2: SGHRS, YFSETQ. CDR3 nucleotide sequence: TGCGCCAGCTATTTAGGGGGGGGGCAAGAGACCCAGTACTTC. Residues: CASYLGGGQETQYF.

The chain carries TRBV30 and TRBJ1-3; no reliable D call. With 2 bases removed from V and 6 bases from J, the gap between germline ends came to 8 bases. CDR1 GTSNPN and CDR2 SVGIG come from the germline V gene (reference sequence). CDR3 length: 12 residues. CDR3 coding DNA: TGTGCCTGGAGTCAGCCTTTAAACACCATATATTTT. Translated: CAWSQPLNTIYF.

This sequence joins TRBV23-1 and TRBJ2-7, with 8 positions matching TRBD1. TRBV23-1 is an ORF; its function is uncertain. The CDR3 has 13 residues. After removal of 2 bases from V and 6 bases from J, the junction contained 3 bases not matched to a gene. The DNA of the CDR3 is TGCGCCAGCAGTCAAGGACAGGGACGCGAGCAGTACTTC. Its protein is CASSQGQGREQYF.

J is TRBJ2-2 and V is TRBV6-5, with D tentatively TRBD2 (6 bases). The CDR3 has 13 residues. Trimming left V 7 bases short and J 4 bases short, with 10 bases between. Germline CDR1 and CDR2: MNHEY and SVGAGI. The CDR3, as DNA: TGTGCCAGCATTCGGGGGACCACCGGGGAGCTGTTTTTT. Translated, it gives CASIRGTTGELFF.

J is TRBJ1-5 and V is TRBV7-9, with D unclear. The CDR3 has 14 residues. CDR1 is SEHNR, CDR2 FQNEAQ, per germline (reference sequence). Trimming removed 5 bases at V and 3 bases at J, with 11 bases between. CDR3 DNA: TGTGCCAGCAGCCAGGCCACCTCCAATCAGCCCCAGCATTTT. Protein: CASSQATSNQPQHF.

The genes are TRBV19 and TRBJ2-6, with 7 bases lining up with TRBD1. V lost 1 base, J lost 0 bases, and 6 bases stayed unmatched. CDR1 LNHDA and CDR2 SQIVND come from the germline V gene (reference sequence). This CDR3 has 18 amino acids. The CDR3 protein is CASSIGGTAYSGANVLTF. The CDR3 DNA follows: TGTGCCAGTAGTATAGGTGGGACAGCTTACTCTGGGGCCAACGTCCTGACTTTC.

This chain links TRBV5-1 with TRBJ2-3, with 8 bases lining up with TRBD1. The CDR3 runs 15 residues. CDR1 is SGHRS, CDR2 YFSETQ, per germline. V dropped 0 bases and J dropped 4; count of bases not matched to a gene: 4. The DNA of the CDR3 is TGCGCCAGCAGCTTGGGGCAGGGGGCGTCAGATACGCAGTATTTT. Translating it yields CASSLGQGASDTQYF.

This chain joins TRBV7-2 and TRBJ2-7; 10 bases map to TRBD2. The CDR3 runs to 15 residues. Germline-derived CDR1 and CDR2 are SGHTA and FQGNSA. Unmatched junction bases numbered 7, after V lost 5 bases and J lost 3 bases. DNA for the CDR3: TGTGCCAGCAGCCCATCTAGCGGGGGATACTACGAGCAGTACTTC. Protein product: CASSPSSGGYYEQYF.